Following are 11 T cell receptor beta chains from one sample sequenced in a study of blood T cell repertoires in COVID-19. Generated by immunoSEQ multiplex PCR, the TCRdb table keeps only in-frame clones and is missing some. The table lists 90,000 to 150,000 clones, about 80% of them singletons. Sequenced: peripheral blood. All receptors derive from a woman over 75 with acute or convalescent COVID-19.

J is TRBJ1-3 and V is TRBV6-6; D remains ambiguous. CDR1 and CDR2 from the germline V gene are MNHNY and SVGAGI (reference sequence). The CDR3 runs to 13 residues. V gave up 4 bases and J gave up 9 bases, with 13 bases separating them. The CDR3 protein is CASSSELRSTIYF. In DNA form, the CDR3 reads TGTGCCAGCAGTTCCGAACTTCGTAGCACCATATATTTT.

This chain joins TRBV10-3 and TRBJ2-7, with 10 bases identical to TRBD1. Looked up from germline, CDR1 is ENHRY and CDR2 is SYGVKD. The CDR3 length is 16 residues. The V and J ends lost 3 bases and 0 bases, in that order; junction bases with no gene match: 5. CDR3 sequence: CAISEGTGVNSYEQYF. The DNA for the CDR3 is TGTGCCATCAGTGAAGGGACAGGGGTCAACTCCTACGAGCAGTACTTC.

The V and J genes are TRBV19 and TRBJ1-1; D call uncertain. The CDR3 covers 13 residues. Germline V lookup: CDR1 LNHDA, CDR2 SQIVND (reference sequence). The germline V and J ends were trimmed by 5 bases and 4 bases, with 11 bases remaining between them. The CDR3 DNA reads TGTGCCAGTAGTTTCCTCGACATCACTGAAGCTTTCTTT. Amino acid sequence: CASSFLDITEAFF.

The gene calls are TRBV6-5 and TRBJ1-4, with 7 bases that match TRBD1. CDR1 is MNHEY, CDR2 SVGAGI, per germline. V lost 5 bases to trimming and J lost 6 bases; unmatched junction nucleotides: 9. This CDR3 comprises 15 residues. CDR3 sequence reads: CASSRWTGSDEKLFF. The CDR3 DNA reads TGTGCCAGCAGTCGCTGGACAGGTTCGGATGAAAAACTGTTTTTT.

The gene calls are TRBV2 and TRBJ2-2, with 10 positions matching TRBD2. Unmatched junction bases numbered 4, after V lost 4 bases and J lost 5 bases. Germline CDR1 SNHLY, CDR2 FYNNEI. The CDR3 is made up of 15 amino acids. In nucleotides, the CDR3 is TGTGCCAGCAGTGCCACTAGCGGGGAAACCGGGGAGCTGTTTTTT. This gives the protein CASSATSGETGELFF.

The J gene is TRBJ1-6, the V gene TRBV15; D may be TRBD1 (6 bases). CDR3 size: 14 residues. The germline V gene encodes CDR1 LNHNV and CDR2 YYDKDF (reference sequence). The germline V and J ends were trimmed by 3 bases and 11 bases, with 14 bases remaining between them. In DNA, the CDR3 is TGTGCCACCAGCAGGCTAGGGGGGGACCCACCCCTCCACTTT. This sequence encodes CATSRLGGDPPLHF.

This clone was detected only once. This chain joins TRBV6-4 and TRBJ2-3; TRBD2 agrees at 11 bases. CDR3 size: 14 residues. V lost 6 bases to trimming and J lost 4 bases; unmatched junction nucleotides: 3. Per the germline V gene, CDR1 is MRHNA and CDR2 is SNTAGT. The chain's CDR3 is CASRLSGGADTQYF. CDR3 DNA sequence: TGTGCCAGCAGACTTAGCGGGGGGGCAGATACGCAGTATTTT.

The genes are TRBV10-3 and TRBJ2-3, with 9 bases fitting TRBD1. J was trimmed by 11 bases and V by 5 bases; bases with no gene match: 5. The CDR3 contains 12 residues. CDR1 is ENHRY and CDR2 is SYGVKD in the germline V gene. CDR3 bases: TGTGCCATCAGTTCCACAGGGGGCGAGCAGTATTTT. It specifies CAISSTGGEQYF.

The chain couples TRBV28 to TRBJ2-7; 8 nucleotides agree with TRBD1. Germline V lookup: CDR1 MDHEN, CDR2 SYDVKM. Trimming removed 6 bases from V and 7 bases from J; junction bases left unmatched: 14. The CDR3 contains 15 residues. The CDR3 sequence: CASSYPGGAWREQYF. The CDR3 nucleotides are TGTGCCAGCAGCTATCCAGGGGGCGCTTGGAGGGAGCAGTACTTC.

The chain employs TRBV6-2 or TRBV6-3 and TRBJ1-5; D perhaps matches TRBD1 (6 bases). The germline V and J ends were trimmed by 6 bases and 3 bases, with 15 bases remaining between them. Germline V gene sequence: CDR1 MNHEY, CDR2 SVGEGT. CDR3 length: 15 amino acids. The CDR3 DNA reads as TGTGCCAGCAGCCTTGACAGGCGATTCAATCAGCCCCAGCATTTT. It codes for CASSLDRRFNQPQHF.

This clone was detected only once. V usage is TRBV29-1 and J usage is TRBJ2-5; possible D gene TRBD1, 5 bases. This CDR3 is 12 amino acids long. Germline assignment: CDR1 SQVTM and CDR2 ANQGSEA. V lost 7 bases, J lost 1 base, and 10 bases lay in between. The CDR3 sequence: CSAIQVQETQYF. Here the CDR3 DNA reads TGCAGCGCCATACAGGTCCAAGAGACCCAGTACTTC.